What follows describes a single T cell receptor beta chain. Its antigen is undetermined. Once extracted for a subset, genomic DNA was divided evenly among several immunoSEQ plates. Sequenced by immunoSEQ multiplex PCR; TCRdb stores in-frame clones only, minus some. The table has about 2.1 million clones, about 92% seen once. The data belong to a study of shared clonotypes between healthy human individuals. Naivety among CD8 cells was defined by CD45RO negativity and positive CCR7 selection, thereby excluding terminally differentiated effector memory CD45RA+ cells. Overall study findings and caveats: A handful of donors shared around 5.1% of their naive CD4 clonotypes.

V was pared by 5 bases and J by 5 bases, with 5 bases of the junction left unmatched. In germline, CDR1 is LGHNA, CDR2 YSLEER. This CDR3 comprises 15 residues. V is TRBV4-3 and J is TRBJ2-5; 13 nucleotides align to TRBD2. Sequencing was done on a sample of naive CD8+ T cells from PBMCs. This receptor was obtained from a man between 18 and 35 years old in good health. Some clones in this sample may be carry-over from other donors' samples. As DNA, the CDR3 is TGCGCCAGCAGCGCCGGACTAGCGGGAGCGGAGACCCAGTACTTC. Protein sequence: CASSAGLAGAETQYF.